These T cell receptor beta chains were read from a single sample in a study of T cell repertoires in cytomegalovirus infection. TCRdb ran MiXCR on the reads and lists one entry per CDR3 protein. The repertoire holds about 680,000 distinct CDR3 sequences, with roughly a quarter as singletons. What was sequenced was CD8+ T cells from PBMCs. The receptor set was obtained from a human donor in good health (CMV status not recorded). Some clones in this sample may be carry-over from other donors' samples. The CDR3 runs from the conserved cysteine through the conserved F or W. The D gene is left open where the match is weak. Clone sizes are given selectively: once, few, many, or a class where the clone is expanded.

clone_size: many; v_call: TRBV7-9; j_call: TRBJ1-5; d_call: .; cdr3_nt: TGTGCCAGCAGCGGCCGGGACGGTCAGCCCCAGCATTTT; cdr3_aa: CASSGRDGQPQHF
clone_size: .; v_call: TRBV7-9; j_call: TRBJ2-5; d_call: .; cdr3_nt: TGTGCCAGCAGCGACCGGCCGGGAGAGACCCAGTACTTC; cdr3_aa: CASSDRPGETQYF
clone_size: few; v_call: TRBV27; j_call: TRBJ2-7; d_call: .; cdr3_nt: TGTGCCAGCAGTTTGGGCCAGACCCGGGACGAGCAGTACTTC; cdr3_aa: CASSLGQTRDEQYF
clone_size: .; v_call: TRBV10-3; j_call: TRBJ2-7; d_call: .; cdr3_nt: TGTGCCATCAGGGGAGGGGGAGAGCAGTACTTC; cdr3_aa: CAIRGGGEQYF
clone_size: few; v_call: TRBV7-8; j_call: TRBJ1-6; d_call: .; cdr3_nt: TGTGCCAGCAGCTTAGGCTTGCGGGGTGGATCACCCCTCCACTTT; cdr3_aa: CASSLGLRGGSPLHF
clone_size: few; v_call: TRBV13; j_call: TRBJ1-2; d_call: .; cdr3_nt: TGTGCCAGCTCTCTTCCCTCAGGGGATGAGAACTATGGCTACACCTTC; cdr3_aa: CASSLPSGDENYGYTF
clone_size: many; v_call: TRBV7-8; j_call: TRBJ2-3; d_call: TRBD2; cdr3_nt: TGTGCCAGCCGGGGGGGGGAAGATACGCAGTATTTT; cdr3_aa: CASRGGEDTQYF
clone_size: many; v_call: TRBV6-2/TRBV6-3; j_call: TRBJ2-1; d_call: TRBD2; cdr3_nt: TGTGCCAGCGGTGGACTAGCGGGAGTCTCCTACAATGAGCAGTTCTTC; cdr3_aa: CASGGLAGVSYNEQFF
clone_size: .; v_call: TRBV6-2/TRBV6-3; j_call: TRBJ2-3; d_call: .; cdr3_nt: TGTGCCAGCCAGGCTCTATTCACAGATACGCAGTATTTT; cdr3_aa: CASQALFTDTQYF
clone_size: few; v_call: TRBV4-3; j_call: TRBJ2-3; d_call: .; cdr3_nt: TGCGCCAGCAGCCAAGATTCGGGACACCCCACAGATACGCAGTATTTT; cdr3_aa: CASSQDSGHPTDTQYF
clone_size: many; v_call: TRBV12-3/TRBV12-4; j_call: TRBJ2-2; d_call: .; cdr3_nt: TGTGCCATCGATCGGGGCAGGGCCGGGGAGCTGTTTTTT; cdr3_aa: CAIDRGRAGELFF
clone_size: few; v_call: TRBV24-1; j_call: TRBJ2-1; d_call: TRBD1; cdr3_nt: TGTGCCACCAGTGGAACAGGGGACAGTACCTACAATGAGCAGTTCTTC; cdr3_aa: CATSGTGDSTYNEQFF
clone_size: .; v_call: TRBV4-1; j_call: TRBJ2-1; d_call: TRBD1; cdr3_nt: TGCGCCAGCAGCCGATACCGTTACAGACAGGGTCTTAATTTAGTCAATGAGCAGTTCTTC; cdr3_aa: CASSRYRYRQGLNLVNEQFF
clone_size: .; v_call: TRBV10-3; j_call: TRBJ2-1; d_call: .; cdr3_nt: TGTGCCATCAGTGAGGAAGAGGTGGAGCAGTTCTTC; cdr3_aa: CAISEEEVEQFF
clone_size: .; v_call: TRBV24-1; j_call: TRBJ2-1; d_call: .; cdr3_nt: TGTGCCACCAGTGATCCCACAGGGAGCTCCTACAATGAGCAGTTCTTC; cdr3_aa: CATSDPTGSSYNEQFF
clone_size: once; v_call: TRBV4-1; j_call: TRBJ1-1; d_call: .; cdr3_nt: TGCGCCAGCAGCCAAGTTCGGGGTTTAAATGAAGCTTTCTTT; cdr3_aa: CASSQVRGLNEAFF
clone_size: few; v_call: TRBV12-3/TRBV12-4; j_call: TRBJ2-1; d_call: .; cdr3_nt: TGTGCCACCCTCGGGTCGGGGAATGAGCAGTTCTTC; cdr3_aa: CATLGSGNEQFF
clone_size: few; v_call: TRBV24-1; j_call: TRBJ2-2; d_call: .; cdr3_nt: TGTGCCACCAGTGATACTGGACCGCTAGACGGGGAGCTGTTTTTT; cdr3_aa: CATSDTGPLDGELFF
clone_size: .; v_call: TRBV19; j_call: TRBJ1-2; d_call: .; cdr3_nt: TGTGCCAGTAGTATCCCGGACAGAGACGATGGCTACACCTTC; cdr3_aa: CASSIPDRDDGYTF
clone_size: .; v_call: TRBV28; j_call: TRBJ2-7; d_call: TRBD2; cdr3_nt: TGTGCCAGCAATTCGAGGGGAGGGTACTACGAGCAGTACTTC; cdr3_aa: CASNSRGGYYEQYF
clone_size: few; v_call: TRBV27; j_call: TRBJ2-7; d_call: .; cdr3_nt: TGTGCCAGCACAGTCCGACAGACCTACGAGCAGTACTTC; cdr3_aa: CASTVRQTYEQYF
clone_size: few; v_call: TRBV7-2; j_call: TRBJ2-3; d_call: .; cdr3_nt: TGTGCCAGCAGCCCGGGACTCAGGGGCACAGATACGCAGTATTTT; cdr3_aa: CASSPGLRGTDTQYF
clone_size: many; v_call: TRBV11-2; j_call: TRBJ2-3; d_call: TRBD2; cdr3_nt: TGTGCCAGCAGCTTAGGGGACTATGGGGTTTTGGGCACAGATACGCAGTATTTT; cdr3_aa: CASSLGDYGVLGTDTQYF
clone_size: many; v_call: TRBV7-6; j_call: TRBJ1-3; d_call: .; cdr3_nt: TGTGCCAGCACCCGGGCAGGGGGAAACACCATATATTTT; cdr3_aa: CASTRAGGNTIYF
clone_size: few; v_call: TRBV6-2/TRBV6-3; j_call: TRBJ1-5; d_call: TRBD1; cdr3_nt: TGTGCCAGCAGTTTTCGTTTTACAGGGGATCGTCAGCCCCAGCATTTT; cdr3_aa: CASSFRFTGDRQPQHF
clone_size: .; v_call: TRBV7-9; j_call: TRBJ1-2; d_call: .; cdr3_nt: TGTGCCAGCAGCTTAGTTCTCGGGAGGAACTATGGCTACACCTTC; cdr3_aa: CASSLVLGRNYGYTF
clone_size: .; v_call: TRBV9; j_call: TRBJ2-6; d_call: .; cdr3_nt: TGTGCCAGCAGGGGCAACTCTGGGGCCAACGTCCTGACTTTC; cdr3_aa: CASRGNSGANVLTF
clone_size: many; v_call: TRBV7-2; j_call: TRBJ1-2; d_call: .; cdr3_nt: TGTGCCAGCAGCCTCCCGACAGGTGGGAACTATGGCTACACCTTC; cdr3_aa: CASSLPTGGNYGYTF
clone_size: many; v_call: TRBV7-6; j_call: TRBJ2-2; d_call: .; cdr3_nt: TGTGCCAGCAGCTTAAGGGGACTGATAGGGTCCGGGGAGCTGTTTTTT; cdr3_aa: CASSLRGLIGSGELFF
clone_size: .; v_call: TRBV7-2; j_call: TRBJ1-2; d_call: TRBD1; cdr3_nt: TGTGCCAGCAGCCCAACGGGACAGAGAGAATTCTACACCTTC; cdr3_aa: CASSPTGQREFYTF
clone_size: .; v_call: TRBV12-5; j_call: TRBJ2-2; d_call: TRBD1; cdr3_nt: TGTGCTAGTGACTTAATGGGAGGTGGGACAGGAGACGCGAACACCGGGGAGCTGTTTTTT; cdr3_aa: CASDLMGGGTGDANTGELFF
clone_size: .; v_call: TRBV5-6; j_call: TRBJ1-3; d_call: .; cdr3_nt: TGTGCCAGCTCCGGAATGGACAACCGAAACACCATATATTTT; cdr3_aa: CASSGMDNRNTIYF
clone_size: few; v_call: TRBV7-2; j_call: TRBJ1-1; d_call: .; cdr3_nt: TGTGCCAGCAGCTTTCTAGGGGACCCGTTGGAAGCTTTCTTT; cdr3_aa: CASSFLGDPLEAFF
clone_size: few; v_call: TRBV5-1; j_call: TRBJ1-1; d_call: .; cdr3_nt: TGCGCCAGCAGCTTGGGACGGACCTCCACTGAAGCTTTCTTT; cdr3_aa: CASSLGRTSTEAFF
clone_size: .; v_call: TRBV28; j_call: TRBJ2-5; d_call: .; cdr3_nt: TGTGCCAGCAGTTTATACCAGGGGGGAGTTCAAGAGACCCAGTACTTC; cdr3_aa: CASSLYQGGVQETQYF
clone_size: many; v_call: TRBV6-5; j_call: TRBJ2-2; d_call: .; cdr3_nt: TGTGCCAGCAGTTTTAGCAGGGGCGGGGAGCTGTTTTTT; cdr3_aa: CASSFSRGGELFF
clone_size: few; v_call: TRBV6-5; j_call: TRBJ1-4; d_call: TRBD1; cdr3_nt: TGTGCCAGCAGCAAGGACAGGGGAGGTGAAAAACTGTTTTTT; cdr3_aa: CASSKDRGGEKLFF
clone_size: few; v_call: TRBV7-9; j_call: TRBJ2-5; d_call: .; cdr3_nt: TGTGCCAGCAGCTTAAACCCCGCGACCCAGTACTTC; cdr3_aa: CASSLNPATQYF
clone_size: many; v_call: TRBV7-8; j_call: TRBJ2-5; d_call: TRBD1; cdr3_nt: TGTGCCAGCAGCCCCAGGGTGGACAGGGCCCTCCAAGAGACCCAGTACTTC; cdr3_aa: CASSPRVDRALQETQYF
clone_size: .; v_call: TRBV19; j_call: TRBJ2-7; d_call: TRBD1; cdr3_nt: TGTGCCAGTAGTAATCGGGACAGCGCCTACGAGCAGTACTTC; cdr3_aa: CASSNRDSAYEQYF
clone_size: few; v_call: TRBV10-2; j_call: TRBJ2-3; d_call: .; cdr3_nt: TGCGCCAGCAGTGAGTGGGCAGCTACAGATACGCAGTATTTT; cdr3_aa: CASSEWAATDTQYF
clone_size: many; v_call: TRBV7-8; j_call: TRBJ1-1; d_call: TRBD1; cdr3_nt: TGTGCCAGCAGCTCTTACCAGACAGGGGGTACTGAAGCTTTCTTT; cdr3_aa: CASSSYQTGGTEAFF
clone_size: .; v_call: TRBV7-9; j_call: TRBJ1-5; d_call: TRBD1; cdr3_nt: TGTGCCAGCAGCGGGACAGGTCCTAGCAATCAGCCCCGGCATTTT; cdr3_aa: CASSGTGPSNQPRHF
clone_size: few; v_call: TRBV29-1; j_call: TRBJ1-1; d_call: .; cdr3_nt: TGCAGCGTTGAGGGGGGGAACACTGAAGCTTTCTTT; cdr3_aa: CSVEGGNTEAFF
clone_size: .; v_call: TRBV29-1; j_call: TRBJ2-5; d_call: TRBD1; cdr3_nt: TGCAGCGTTGAAGATGACAGGGCGGTAGAAGAGACCCAGTACTTC; cdr3_aa: CSVEDDRAVEETQYF
clone_size: .; v_call: TRBV4-2; j_call: TRBJ1-2; d_call: TRBD1; cdr3_nt: TGTGCCAGCAGCCAAGCGACAGGGATGGATTATGGCTACACCTTC; cdr3_aa: CASSQATGMDYGYTF
clone_size: many; v_call: TRBV27; j_call: TRBJ2-1; d_call: .; cdr3_nt: TGTGCCAGCAGTTTAGGGACACCGTACAATGAGCAGTTCTTC; cdr3_aa: CASSLGTPYNEQFF
clone_size: many; v_call: TRBV7-6; j_call: TRBJ2-3; d_call: .; cdr3_nt: TGTGCTAGCAGCTTAGTGCTGGGTACAGATACGCAGTATTTT; cdr3_aa: CASSLVLGTDTQYF
clone_size: .; v_call: TRBV29-1; j_call: TRBJ2-7; d_call: TRBD2; cdr3_nt: TGCAGCGTACTAGCGGGGGATTACGAGCAGTACTTC; cdr3_aa: CSVLAGDYEQYF
clone_size: few; v_call: TRBV14; j_call: TRBJ1-1; d_call: .; cdr3_nt: TGTGCCAGCAGCCAAGTACCGGGTTGGACTGAAGCTTTCTTT; cdr3_aa: CASSQVPGWTEAFF
clone_size: .; v_call: TRBV20-1; j_call: TRBJ2-2; d_call: TRBD2; cdr3_nt: TGCAGTGCTAGTCTAGGGACTAGCGGGAACACCGGGGAGCTGTTTTTT; cdr3_aa: CSASLGTSGNTGELFF
clone_size: .; v_call: TRBV7-9; j_call: TRBJ2-1; d_call: TRBD1; cdr3_nt: TGTGCCAGCAGGAGACAGGGTGTGAACTACAATGAGCAGTTCTTC; cdr3_aa: CASRRQGVNYNEQFF
clone_size: few; v_call: TRBV29-1; j_call: TRBJ1-2; d_call: .; cdr3_nt: TGCAGCGTGCCTAGGCAGTCCGATGGCTACACCTTC; cdr3_aa: CSVPRQSDGYTF
clone_size: .; v_call: TRBV2; j_call: TRBJ1-4; d_call: .; cdr3_nt: TGTGCCAGCAGGGGCAGGGGAAATGAAAAACTGTTTTTT; cdr3_aa: CASRGRGNEKLFF
clone_size: .; v_call: TRBV24-1; j_call: TRBJ2-1; d_call: .; cdr3_nt: TGTGCCACCGGAGCTTCTATCGGCAATGAGCAGTTCTTC; cdr3_aa: CATGASIGNEQFF
clone_size: .; v_call: TRBV9; j_call: TRBJ1-2; d_call: .; cdr3_nt: TGTGCCAGCAGCGTAGGTGGAAACTATGGCTACACCTTC; cdr3_aa: CASSVGGNYGYTF
clone_size: .; v_call: TRBV7-9; j_call: TRBJ2-1; d_call: TRBD1; cdr3_nt: TGTGCCAGCAGCCCACGACAGGGGGCCCCTTACTATGAGCAGTTCTTC; cdr3_aa: CASSPRQGAPYYEQFF